The 15 T cell receptor beta chains given below trace back to one sample, sequenced in a study of regulatory T cells in long-lasting Graves disease. TCR beta libraries were built with iRepertoire HTBI primers and Arm-PCR of CDR3 regions. Each CDR3 protein is one row after TCRdb ran MiXCR on the multiplex PCR reads. The sample lists about 360,000 distinct CDR3 sequences, 15% to 20% occurring once. Time point specified: newly diagnosed GD, antithyroid drugs for less than 3 months. The TCR library was prepared using RNA isolated from PBMCs. These data were also filed under a second study, of T cells in Graves' hyperthyroidism and ophthalmopathy.

The sequences come from peripheral blood mononuclear cells (PBMCs), collected at new diagnosis, from a patient treated with antithyroid drugs. These receptors originate from a woman under 30 with Graves disease.

The CDR3 spells CSDDGSNYGYTF. In DNA, the CDR3 is TGCAGCGACGACGGTTCTAACTATGGCTACACCTTC. The genes are TRBV29-1 and TRBJ1-2; no definite D call. V lost 7 bases to trimming and J lost 0 bases, with 9 bases between them. This CDR3 region has 12 residues. From germline, CDR1 is SQVTM and CDR2 ANQGSEA.

This clonotype was found many times. This chain connects TRBV20-1 to TRBJ2-7; 8 bases fit TRBD2. The V and J ends lost 4 bases and 2 bases, in that order; junction bases with no gene match: 7. The CDR3 runs to 14 residues. The germline V gene has CDR1 DFQATT and CDR2 SNEGSKA (reference sequence). The CDR3 reads CSANQHSGAYEQYF. In DNA form, the CDR3 reads TGCAGTGCTAACCAACATAGCGGGGCCTACGAGCAGTACTTC.

This clonotype was picked up many times. The chain joins TRBV15 to TRBJ1-2; D is undetermined. The CDR3 runs 13 residues. The V gene's germline CDR1 is LNHNV and CDR2 YYDKDF (reference sequence). V lost 0 bases, J lost 8 bases, and 10 bases lay in between. The CDR3 region is CATSRDWSDGYTF. The CDR3 DNA follows: TGTGCCACCAGCAGAGATTGGAGTGACGGCTACACCTTC.

CDR3 in amino acids: CASSQVFRGRTSEAFF. DNA of the CDR3: TGCGCCAGCAGCCAAGTCTTTCGGGGGCGGACATCTGAAGCTTTCTTT. This chain connects TRBV4-1 to TRBJ1-1, with TRBD1 as a possible D gene (6 bases). There are 16 residues in the CDR3. The V gene lost 1 base and the J gene lost 6 bases, with 18 bases spanning the gap. Germline loops: CDR1 MGHRA, CDR2 YSYEKL.

This clonotype was picked up many times. V gene TRBV28 combines with J gene TRBJ2-7; TRBD2 aligns across 13 bases. V lost 5 bases to trimming and J lost 6 bases; unmatched junction nucleotides: 1. The germline V gene encodes CDR1 MDHEN and CDR2 SYDVKM. The CDR3 extends over 13 amino acids. The CDR3 here is CASSRTSGSEQYF. CDR3 DNA sequence: TGTGCCAGCAGTCGGACTAGCGGGAGCGAGCAGTACTTC.

This clonotype was seen only a few times. The chain combines TRBV5-1 with TRBJ2-1; tentatively, D is TRBD2 (5 bases). Trimming took off 0 bases at V and 9 bases at J, with 10 bases between the two ends. The CDR3 length is 13 residues. Germline-derived CDR1 and CDR2 are SGHRS and YFSETQ. In DNA form, the CDR3 reads TGCGCCAGCAGCTTGGATAGGGCGGGTGAGCAGTTCTTC. As protein: CASSLDRAGEQFF.

The CDR3, as DNA: TGTGCCAGCAGCCAAGACTGGGACAGGCTATCCGGAAACACCATATATTTT. Its protein product is CASSQDWDRLSGNTIYF. The chain carries TRBV14 and TRBJ1-3; 8 bases map to TRBD1. Per germline, CDR1 SGHDN and CDR2 FVKESK. V lost 0 bases to trimming and J lost 4 bases; unmatched junction nucleotides: 8. The CDR3 is made up of 17 amino acids.

With regard to this clonotype: A much larger clone sits a single nucleotide away, making a read error possible. The CDR3 DNA is TGTGCCAGCAGCTTAGGGGAGGGCCATGAGGCCCAGTACTTC. Translating gives CASSLGEGHEAQYF. This chain connects TRBV7-8 to TRBJ2-5, with 7 bases lining up with TRBD2. The V gene's germline CDR1 is SGHVS and CDR2 FQNEAQ. J gave up 9 bases and V 1 base, and 8 bases lay outside the gene matches. This CDR3 comprises 14 residues.

This clonotype has ten or more counts. The V and J genes are TRBV5-1 and TRBJ2-5; 10 nucleotides agree with TRBD2. J lost 5 bases, V lost 7 bases, and 8 bases had no gene match. The germline CDR1 and CDR2 sequences are SGHRS and YFSETQ. The CDR3 totals 14 residues. This CDR3 is CASRDLAGVETQYF. The CDR3 nucleotides read TGCGCCAGCCGTGATCTAGCGGGGGTGGAGACCCAGTACTTC.

This clonotype was seen only a few times. A much larger clone lies a single base off, so this may be a read error. The V call is TRBV2, the J call TRBJ2-5; TRBD2 is a possible D gene (5 bases). The CDR3 runs to 13 residues. The V gene's germline CDR1 is SNHLY and CDR2 FYNNEI. V gave up 0 bases and J gave up 7 bases, with 9 bases separating them. CDR3 sequence reads: CASSEAAVGTQYF. CDR3 nucleotide sequence: TGTGCCAGCAGTGAAGCAGCGGTAGGGACCCAGTACTTC.

This clonotype was seen repeatedly, ten times or more. DNA of the CDR3: TGCAGTGCTAGACCCCCCGCCGCAGACTACGAGCAGTACTTC. The encoded protein is CSARPPAADYEQYF. This chain links TRBV20-1 with TRBJ2-7; D not certain. The V gene's germline CDR1 is DFQATT and CDR2 SNEGSKA (reference sequence). Between the trimmed V and J ends, which lost 2 bases and 3 bases, there was a span of 14 bases. The CDR3 totals 14 residues.

In its sample, this clonotype was seen many times. CDR3 DNA sequence: TGTGCCAGCAGCTTAAGGCGACGCGAGACCCAGTACTTC. It translates to CASSLRRRETQYF. V is TRBV5-8 and J is TRBJ2-5; D ambiguous. CDR3 length equals 13 residues. The germline CDR1 and CDR2 sequences are SGHTS and YDEGEE. Trimming pared 2 bases from V and 5 bases from J, leaving 10 bases between.

Many counts were recorded for this clonotype. The V and J genes are TRBV20-1 and TRBJ1-1, with 8 bases fitting TRBD1. The CDR3 is 15 amino acids. Germline V CDR1 and CDR2: DFQATT, SNEGSKA (reference sequence). J gave up 0 bases and V 3 bases, and 6 bases lay outside the gene matches. This CDR3 is CSASQGAGVNTEAFF. CDR3 DNA: TGCAGTGCTAGCCAGGGGGCGGGGGTGAACACTGAAGCTTTCTTT.

The CDR3 DNA follows: TGTGCCACCTCGACCCCTGCAACTAATGAAAAACTGTTTTTT. It encodes CATSTPATNEKLFF. This rearrangement joins TRBV6-1 to TRBJ1-4; D is ambiguous. The germline V and J ends were trimmed by 10 bases and 0 bases, with 12 bases remaining between them. This CDR3 is built from 14 residues. Germline lookup yields CDR1 MNHNS and CDR2 SASEGT.

The J gene is TRBJ1-1, the V gene TRBV19, with unresolved D. This CDR3 comprises 13 residues. Trimming took 6 bases from V and 3 from J, leaving 11 bases between them. The germline V gene has CDR1 LNHDA and CDR2 SQIVND (reference sequence). The CDR3 DNA reads TGTGCCAGTAGGCCGGGCCGACACACTGAAGCTTTCTTT. The encoded protein is CASRPGRHTEAFF. Variable domain in full (rest from reference TRBV19 and TRBJ1-1): DGGITQSPKYLFRKEGQNVTLSCEQNLNHDAMYWYRQDPGQGLRLIYYSQIVNDFQKGDIAEGYSVSREKKESFPLTVTSAQKNPTAFYLCASRPGRHTEAFFGQGTRLTVV.